This T cell receptor (beta chain) was captured in a study of cytomegalovirus exposure and HLA in healthy donors. Points from the study as a whole: What a later analysis showed was that several of the most significant clusters appeared linked to common viral pathogens. After further analysis at a later stage, 16,951 TCR beta sequences were associated with HLA alleles at 0.05 false discovery rate. The study reported that TCR beta sequences accurately predicted HLA-A and HLA-B alleles in most subjects. One variant, a missense change in DCLRE1C, was linked in a later analysis to TCR beta V- and J-gene trimming.

As regards this clone: No antigen is known for it.

Vbeta (60) and Jbeta (13) primers were used in the PCR. Profiling relied on immunoSEQ multiplex PCR, and the TCRdb table lists in-frame clones only, not all of them. This sample has 110,000 to 150,000 clones, with around 80% found just once. Material: PBMCs. This clonotype was obtained from a female donor in good health and CMV-seronegative.

CDR3 loop: CAWSQSPLAGHDGYTF. For the CDR3, the DNA is TGTGCCTGGAGTCAATCCCCCCTAGCGGGGCATGATGGCTACACCTTC. This chain uses TRBV30 with TRBJ1-2, with a weak D call TRBD1 (5 bases). CDR1 and CDR2 (germline): GTSNPN, SVGIG (reference sequence). The CDR3 consists of 16 residues. Trimming shortened V by 2 bases and J by 6 bases, and 22 bases separated the two germline ends.